What follows are 26 T cell receptor beta chains derived from one specimen sequenced in a study of CD8+CD57+ T cells in acquired aplastic anemia. Individuals selected for sequencing had exhibited CD8+CD57+ cell expansion on flow cytometry. Genomic DNA constituted the template upon which TCR beta VDJ and CDR3 profiling was performed. Via MiXCR, TCRdb re-called the reads, giving one row per CDR3 protein. The sample comprises 200,000 to 300,000 distinct CDR3 sequences, around 82% of which are singletons, and approximately 40% rests with the top ten. The sequencing input was sorted CD4+, CD8+, or CD8+CD57+ T cells (not recorded which) from PBMCs. Receptors originate from a human donor with aplastic anemia.

The chain couples TRBV19 to TRBJ1-1; possible D gene TRBD1, 5 bases. With 3 bases removed from V and 8 bases from J, the gap between germline ends came to 10 bases. Germline loops: CDR1 LNHDA, CDR2 SQIVND (reference sequence). The CDR3 is made up of 12 amino acids. DNA for the CDR3: TGTGCCAGTAGTATCGAGAGGGGCGAAGCTTTCTTT. Protein product: CASSIERGEAFF.

The rearrangement links TRBV7-2 to TRBJ2-3; perhaps TRBD2 as D (6 bases). The CDR3 contains 14 residues. Germline assignment: CDR1 SGHTA and CDR2 FQGNSA. The CDR3 here is CGASFGGGGDTQYF. The CDR3 DNA reads TGTGGTGCCAGCTTCGGGGGAGGCGGCGATACGCAGTATTTT.

Details on this clonotype: Without the conserved terminal phenylalanine or tryptophan, this CDR3 likely stems from a read error. Because the CDR3's place on the DNA is in doubt, the DNA is left out and the CDR3 is given as listed by TCRdb. This rearrangement joins TRBV2 to TRBJ1-2; the table's D call TRBD1 went unverified against the DNA. Germline V CDR1 and CDR2: SNHLY, FYNNEI. The CDR3 spans 13 amino acids, including both terminal residues. CDR3 region: CASSGAERSRYPL.

As regards this clonotype: Mismatch with germline at one junction end may stem from a read error. The chain has TRBV4-1 and TRBJ1-1; no definite D call. The CDR3 consists of 13 residues. In germline, CDR1 is MGHRA, CDR2 YSYEKL. In nucleotides, the CDR3 is TGTGCCAGCAGCCAAGTCGCAGGCACTGAAGCTTTCTTT. This gives the protein CASSQVAGTEAFF.

The chain recombines TRBV7-8 with TRBJ2-7, with 9 bases that match TRBD2. The CDR3 has 18 amino acids. Trimming at V came to 3 bases and at J to 4 bases, leaving 16 bases not matched to a gene. Germline CDR1 SGHVS, CDR2 FQNEAQ. This chain's CDR3 is CASSLHSGSGDTPYEQYV. Written as DNA, the CDR3 is TGTGCCAGCAGCTTGCATAGCGGGAGCGGAGATACGCCGTACGAGCAGTACGTC.

The chain is built from TRBV15 and TRBJ2-3; TRBD2 is a possible D gene (6 bases). There are 15 residues in the CDR3. V dropped 3 bases and J dropped 14 bases, with 24 bases sitting between them. CDR1 is LNHNV and CDR2 is YYDKDF in the germline V gene (reference sequence). CDR3 region: CATSRRGGGIVTRYF. The CDR3 nucleotides are TGTGCCACCAGCAGGCGCGGTGGCGGGATAGTTACGAGGTATTTT.

The chain links TRBV7-8 to TRBJ2-1; either TRBD1 or TRBD2 may fit D (5 bases each). With 5 bases removed from V and 7 bases from J, the gap between germline ends came to 24 bases. Germline V gives CDR1 SGHVS, CDR2 FQNEAQ. The CDR3 runs 17 residues. CDR3 region: CASSHPGRPETRNEQFF. In DNA form, the CDR3 reads TGTGCCAGCAGCCACCCGGGACGTCCCGAAACGCGGAATGAGCAGTTCTTC.

Sample share makes this clonotype medium-sized. This chain links TRBV20-1 with TRBJ1-5; D is unclear. The CDR3 consists of 19 residues. Per the germline V gene, CDR1 is DFQATT and CDR2 is SNEGSKA (reference sequence). V was clipped by 6 bases and J by 1 base, with 28 bases between them. The DNA of the CDR3 is TGCAGTGCCCTCGATAGGGATCTTCGCGTCGGGGTCAGCAATCAGCCCCAGCATTTT. Residues: CSALDRDLRVGVSNQPQHF.

This sequence joins TRBV20-1 and TRBJ2-7; 12 bases agree with TRBD2. Germline V CDR1 and CDR2: DFQATT, SNEGSKA (reference sequence). V trimming: 5 bases; J trimming: 3 bases; junction bases outside the gene matches: 8. CDR3 length: 15 residues. CDR3 sequence (DNA): TGCAGTGCTTTCCCCCGGACTAGCGGGGACTACGAGCAGTACTTC. It encodes CSAFPRTSGDYEQYF.

Comments on this clonotype: A read error may account for a junction end that differs from germline. The V and J genes are TRBV2 and TRBJ2-5; perhaps TRBD2 as D (7 bases). The CDR3 runs to 14 residues. Germline CDR1 is SNHLY and CDR2 is FYNNEI. The CDR3 DNA sequence: TGTGCCAGCAGCAGGGTGGGGGGGCAAGACACCGAGTCTTTC. It yields the protein CASSRVGGQDTESF.

The chain combines TRBV7-2 with TRBJ1-5; D is uncertain. V was shortened by 6 bases and J by 11 bases, with 20 bases between the two germline ends. This CDR3 region has 14 residues. Germline loops: CDR1 SGHTA, CDR2 FQGNSA. As DNA, the CDR3 is TGTGCCAGCAGTTTGGCCTATAGCACCGATACCCAGCATTTT. As protein: CASSLAYSTDTQHF. The variable domain in full, with the rest retrieved from reference TRBV7-2 and TRBJ1-5, is GAGVSQSPSNKVTEKGKDVELRCDPISGHTALYWYRQSLGQGLEFLIYFQGNSAPDKSGLPSDRFSAERTGGSVSTLTIQRTQQEDSAVYLCASSLAYSTDTQHFGDGTRLSIL.

J is TRBJ2-1 and V is TRBV11-3, with TRBD2 matching 7 bases. V was clipped by 6 bases and J by 13 bases; unmatched bases: 12. The V gene's germline CDR1 is SGHNT and CDR2 YENEEA. This CDR3 is 13 amino acids long. CDR3 DNA: TGTGCCAGCAGTGGGGGGGTTGGGGGTGGACAGTTCTTC. Translation: CASSGGVGGGQFF.

Note on this clonotype: At one end the junction does not follow the germline gene, possibly because of a read error. The chain carries TRBV7-9 and TRBJ2-3; D gene uncertain. This CDR3 spans 13 amino acids. The V gene's germline CDR1 is SEHNR and CDR2 FQNEAQ (reference sequence). CDR3 residues: CASGYGPAGTEHF. CDR3 nucleotides: TGTGCCAGCGGGTATGGGCCCGCAGGTACAGAGCATTTT. Based on the CDR3 plus reference TRBV7-9 and TRBJ2-3, the full variable domain is DTGVSQNPRHKITKRGQNVTFRCDPISEHNRLYWYRQTLGQGPEFLTYFQNEAQLEKSRLLSDRFSAERPKGSFSTLEIQRTEQGDSAMYLCASGYGPAGTEHFGPGTRLTVL.

The chain is built from TRBV7-9 and TRBJ2-3; TRBD2 might be the D (7 bases). The CDR3 is made up of 17 amino acids. Germline CDR1 SEHNR, CDR2 FQNEAQ (reference sequence). Trimming left V 3 bases short and J 4 bases short, with 20 bases between. The CDR3 is CASSFQRRGGSADTQYF. CDR3 DNA: TGTGCCAGCAGCTTTCAAAGAAGGGGGGGGAGCGCAGATACGCAGTATTTT.

The chain is built from TRBV7-9 and TRBJ2-5; D possibly matches TRBD1 or TRBD2 (5 bases each). This CDR3 has 18 residues. Deletions cut 3 bases from V and 4 bases from J, with 24 bases between. Looked up from germline, CDR1 is SEHNR and CDR2 is FQNEAQ (reference sequence). The CDR3 sequence is CASSFYRTSGEGPETQYF. In DNA form, the CDR3 reads TGTGCCAGCAGCTTTTACAGGACCAGCGGAGAGGGACCAGAGACCCAGTACTTC.

Of note for this clonotype: One end of the junction fails to match germline, which may point to a read error. The chain employs TRBV5-5 and TRBJ2-5, with TRBD2 identical over 16 bases. This CDR3 spans 17 amino acids. Germline V gene sequence: CDR1 SGHKS, CDR2 YYEKEE (reference sequence). CDR3 loop: CASTLGLAGGPEETQYF. The CDR3 DNA reads as TGTGCCAGCACCTTGGGACTAGCGGGAGGGCCGGAGGAGACCCAGTACTTC. Drawing the rest from reference TRBV5-5 and TRBJ2-5, the complete variable domain is DAGVTQSPTHLIKTRGQQVTLRCSPISGHKSVSWYQQVLGQGPQFIFQYYEKEERGRGNFPDRFSARQFPNYSSELNVNALLLGDSALYLCASTLGLAGGPEETQYFGPGTRLLVL.

This clonotype was observed a few times. V and J are TRBV2 and TRBJ2-3, with 8 nucleotides matching TRBD2. CDR1 and CDR2 from the germline V gene are SNHLY and FYNNEI. This CDR3 contains 14 residues. V lost 8 bases to trimming and J lost 1 base; unmatched junction nucleotides: 5. The CDR3 region has the DNA TGTGCCAGCGGGGGCGGGGGGCGCACAGATACGCAGTATTTT. Its translation: CASGGGGRTDTQYF.

As for this clonotype: One junction end does not reproduce the germline sequence, and a read error may be involved. The chain combines TRBV6-4 with TRBJ2-1, with 10 bases identical to TRBD2. With the DNA end fitting TRBJ2-3 better, the J assignment may be wrong. This CDR3 has 15 amino acids. The germline gives CDR1 MRHNA, CDR2 SNTAGT. CDR3 amino acids: CASSVLAGAWDKQYF. The CDR3 DNA reads as TGTGCCAGCAGTGTCCTAGCGGGGGCTTGGGATAAGCAGTATTTT.

Concerning this clonotype: The junction differs from germline at one of its ends, possibly a read error. V and J are TRBV7-6 and TRBJ2-1; D perhaps matches TRBD1 (6 bases). The end of the DNA aligns better with TRBJ1-1, so the J call may be wrong. CDR1 is SGHVS, CDR2 FNYEAQ, per germline. The CDR3 loop spans 13 amino acids. CDR3 in amino acids: CASSFGGGTEAFF. In nucleotides, the CDR3 is TGTGCCAGCAGCTTCGGAGGGGGGACTGAGGCTTTCTTT.

Worth noting for this clonotype: The junction departs from the called germline gene at one end, perhaps through a read error. The chain is built from TRBV10-3 and TRBJ1-2; 7 bases match TRBD1. The CDR3 has 18 amino acids. Germline V lookup: CDR1 ENHRY, CDR2 SYGVKD. CDR3 sequence: CASSTLTWTGATSDGYTF. The DNA of the CDR3 is TGTGCCAGCAGTACCCTCACGTGGACAGGCGCGACTTCAGATGGCTACACCTTC.

This rearrangement joins TRBV5-5 to TRBJ2-7, with D perhaps assigned TRBD1 or TRBD2 (7 bases each). The V end was cut by 0 bases, the J end by 4 bases, with 17 bases between. The CDR3 covers 16 residues. Germline assignment: CDR1 SGHKS and CDR2 YYEKEE (reference sequence). DNA of the CDR3: TGTGCCAGCAGCTTGGACAGGGGCGGGAGTGGGTACGAGCAGTACTTC. Residues: CASSLDRGGSGYEQYF.

Note on this clonotype: It is likely a read error, because the conserved phenylalanine at the end of the CDR3 is missing. The limits of the CDR3 on the DNA are not certain, so only TCRdb's listed CDR3 is given. J is TRBJ2-3 and V is TRBV7-3. The CDR3 is 13 amino acids long, termini counted. Germline values: CDR1 SGHTA, CDR2 FQGTGA. The CDR3 is CASSLSDGDNNEQ.

Points on this clonotype: The junction departs from germline at one end; a sequencing error may be responsible. This chain joins TRBV5-1 and TRBJ2-3; a weak D match, TRBD2 (6 bases). Germline V gene sequence: CDR1 SGHRS, CDR2 YFSETQ. The CDR3 is 14 amino acids. CDR3 DNA: TGTGCCAGCAGCTTAGGGACTAGCACAGATACGCAGTATTTT. Amino acid sequence: CASSLGTSTDTQYF.

The chain combines TRBV9 with TRBJ1-2; 8 bases fit TRBD1. Trimming cost V 3 bases and J 12 bases; bases outside gene matches: 16. The CDR3 sequence is 15 residues long. The germline V gene has CDR1 SGDLS and CDR2 YYNGEE. Written as DNA, the CDR3 is TGTGCCAGCAGCGCCTCGACAGGGGCAAACTATGTTGACACCTTC. Protein: CASSASTGANYVDTF.

The chain has TRBV29-1 and TRBJ2-3; D may be TRBD2 (6 bases). Trimming removed 3 bases at V and 4 bases at J, with 14 bases between. CDR3 size: 14 residues. Germline V gene data show CDR1 as SQVTM and CDR2 as ANQGSEA. In DNA, the CDR3 is TGCAGCGTTGATGAACGGACGGGGGCAGATACGCAGTATTTT. Amino acid sequence: CSVDERTGADTQYF.

This clonotype was seen only once. At one end, the junction sequence differs from germline, possibly due to a read error. The chain uses TRBV7-9 and TRBJ2-3; no clear D gene. This CDR3 comprises 14 residues. In germline, CDR1 is SEHNR, CDR2 FQNEAQ (reference sequence). CDR3 in DNA: TGTGCCAGCAGCTTAGAGGTGAGTCGCGATACGGAAGATTTT. It specifies CASSLEVSRDTEDF.